This T cell receptor (beta chain) was recorded in a study of blood T cells in healthy people across ages. Each sample gave at least 6.5 million isolated PBMCs. Total RNA, at least 5.5 micrograms per sample, came from PBMCs. Sample-barcoded 5' priming and a J-beta primer mix drove a second PCR of roughly 6 to 12 cycles. TCRdb passed the 5' RACE reads through MiXCR, listing each CDR3 protein once. Found here are 2 million or so distinct CDR3 sequences, approximately 50% of them singletons; the top ten hold 2.1%. This clonotype was recorded a few times. Its target is unknown. Study observations and caveats: Long-lived donors had more naive CD4+ cells and higher diversity than aged donors.

The CDR3 is made up of 18 amino acids. Germline lookup yields CDR1 SGHRS and CDR2 YFSETQ. V was clipped by 3 bases and J by 7 bases; unmatched bases: 17. The sample consisted of blood. This TCR came from a woman aged 40 to 50 in good health. V gene TRBV5-1 combines with J gene TRBJ2-1; 9 bases fit TRBD2. The DNA of the CDR3 is TGCGCCAGCAGCTCTACGGGCGCGAGGCGGGGGGGTTTGAATGAGCAGTTCTTC. Amino acid sequence: CASSSTGARRGGLNEQFF.